Given below is one TCR beta chain in context. Transcripts of RNA were the source for amplifying TCR beta CDR3 regions. First-round RT-PCR relied on HTBI primers, and a second-round multiplex PCR came next. TCRdb recomputed calls from the multiplex PCR reads with MiXCR, one row per CDR3 protein. Of roughly 1.1 million distinct CDR3 sequences in the sample, 35% to 40% were seen once. The data were taken from a study of Graves' ophthalmopathy and Graves' hyperthyroidism. Looked up from germline, CDR1 is KGHDR and CDR2 is SFDVKD. This CDR3 comprises 12 residues. Trimming at V came to 9 bases and at J to 3 bases, leaving 4 bases not matched to a gene.

The source material was peripheral blood or thyroid tissue (not recorded which). The rearrangement joins TRBV24-1 to TRBJ2-7; 7 bases are shared with TRBD1. This clonotype originated in an adult man with Graves' hyperthyroidism. This CDR3 reads CATWTGYYEQYF. The CDR3 DNA is TGTGCCACCTGGACAGGATACTACGAGCAGTACTTC.